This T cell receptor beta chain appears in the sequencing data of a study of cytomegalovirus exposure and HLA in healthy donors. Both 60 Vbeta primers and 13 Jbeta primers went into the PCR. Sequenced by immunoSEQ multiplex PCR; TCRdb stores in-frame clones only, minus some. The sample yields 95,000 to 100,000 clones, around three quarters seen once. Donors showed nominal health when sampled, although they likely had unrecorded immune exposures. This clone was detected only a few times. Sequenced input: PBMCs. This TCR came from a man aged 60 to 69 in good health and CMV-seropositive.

The CDR3: CASSDEGEHEAFF. CDR3 bases: TGTGCCAGCAGTGATGAGGGGGAACATGAAGCTTTCTTT. The chain is built from TRBV2 and TRBJ1-1; D perhaps matches TRBD1 (6 bases). Trimming took off 3 bases at V and 7 bases at J, with 12 bases between the two ends. Germline CDR1 and CDR2: SNHLY and FYNNEI. The CDR3 covers 13 residues.